One and the same sample provided the 14 T cell receptor beta chains below, sequenced in a study of beta chain features in type 1 diabetes. As every portion of the isolated RNA was reverse transcribed, the sequencing read expressed TCRB transcripts. Data came from immunoSEQ multiplex PCR; TCRdb stores just in-frame clones and leaves some out. The data show about 240,000 clones, 27% seen once. The sample was central memory CD4+ T cells from blood. The receptors shown here come from a man aged 30 to 45 in good health.

This clone was seen repeatedly, ten times or more. The same CDR3 is also encoded by other DNA sequences in this sample. The J gene is TRBJ2-5, the V gene TRBV7-9; 8 nucleotides agree with TRBD1. CDR1 and CDR2 from the germline V gene are SEHNR and FQNEAQ (reference sequence). This CDR3 has 14 amino acids. Unmatched junction bases numbered 7, after V lost 5 bases and J lost 5 bases. For the CDR3, the DNA is TGTGCCAGCAGCCCCCAGGGGGCGCAGGAGACCCAGTACTTC. This encodes CASSPQGAQETQYF.

The chain employs TRBV28 and TRBJ2-7; D not certain. Germline lookup yields CDR1 MDHEN and CDR2 SYDVKM. CDR3 length: 13 amino acids. V was shortened by 7 bases and J by 3 bases, with 13 bases between the two germline ends. CDR3: CASNYDKFYEQYF. The CDR3 nucleotides read TGTGCCAGCAATTATGACAAGTTCTACGAGCAGTACTTC. The complete variable domain, with remaining parts taken from reference TRBV28 and TRBJ2-7, reads DVKVTQSSRYLVKRTGEKVFLECVQDMDHENMFWYRQDPGLGLRLIYFSYDVKMKEKGDIPEGYSVSREKKERFSLILESASTNQTSMYLCASNYDKFYEQYFGPGTRLTVT.

In this sample, this clone turned up a few times. The chain combines TRBV29-1 with TRBJ2-3; D unresolved. The ends were cut back, 6 bases at V and 4 bases at J, with 11 bases in the middle. The CDR3 totals 12 residues. Looked up from germline, CDR1 is SQVTM and CDR2 is ANQGSEA. CDR3 DNA sequence: TGCAGCGTCTCCCCCCGATCAGATACGCAGTATTTT. Its protein is CSVSPRSDTQYF.

This clone came up a few times. CDR3 nucleotides: TGTGCCAGTAAGAGGGACTCCACAGATACGCAGTATTTT. Residues: CASKRDSTDTQYF. This sequence joins TRBV6-5 and TRBJ2-3; weak D call: TRBD2 (6 bases). V was pared by 9 bases and J by 2 bases, with 12 bases between. CDR1 MNHEY and CDR2 SVGAGI come from the germline V gene. This CDR3 contains 13 residues.

V and J are TRBV9 and TRBJ2-3; the D is unclear. CDR1 is SGDLS, CDR2 YYNGEE, per germline. V lost 0 bases and J lost 4, with 12 bases in between. This CDR3 is built from 15 residues. CDR3 amino acids: CASSVVPNPADTQYF. For the CDR3, the DNA is TGTGCCAGCAGCGTAGTTCCTAACCCGGCAGATACGCAGTATTTT.

The table lists this clone with a few counts. Possible read error: a much larger clone is one base away. The J gene is TRBJ1-1, the V gene TRBV9; 12 bases match TRBD1. Trimming at V came to 3 bases and at J to 10 bases, leaving 10 bases not matched to a gene. The CDR3 runs to 15 residues. Looked up from germline, CDR1 is SGDLS and CDR2 is YYNGEE. CDR3 sequence: CASSGPGTGGRAAFF. CDR3 DNA sequence: TGTGCCAGCAGCGGCCCCGGGACAGGGGGCCGGGCAGCTTTCTTT.

The rearrangement joins TRBV29-1 to TRBJ2-7, with 7 bases identical to TRBD2. J gave up 4 bases and V 4 bases, and 10 bases lay outside the gene matches. The CDR3 length is 14 residues. CDR1 and CDR2 from the germline V gene are SQVTM and ANQGSEA. CDR3: CSVGGLAASYEQYF. CDR3 in DNA: TGCAGCGTTGGTGGGCTAGCGGCCTCTTACGAGCAGTACTTC.

The table lists this clone with a few counts. The V call is TRBV25-1, the J call TRBJ2-7, with D perhaps TRBD1 (5 bases). V lost 3 bases and J 3 bases, leaving 12 bases between the germline ends. Germline CDR1 is MGHDK and CDR2 is SYGVNS. The CDR3 has 14 amino acids. The CDR3 coding sequence is TGTGCCAGCAGTGACAGGGCCCTCTTCTACGAGCAGTACTTC. Translated: CASSDRALFYEQYF.

This chain uses TRBV29-1 with TRBJ2-5; D is unresolved. The CDR3 runs to 12 residues. Looked up from germline, CDR1 is SQVTM and CDR2 is ANQGSEA. Deletions cut 4 bases from V and 5 bases from J, with 11 bases between. CDR3 sequence reads: CSVAAVGETQYF. CDR3 DNA: TGCAGCGTTGCTGCGGTGGGGGAGACCCAGTACTTC.

The sample holds a few counts of this clone. The rearrangement uses TRBV30 and TRBJ1-2; 9 nucleotides align to TRBD1. J gave up 6 bases and V 8 bases, and 10 bases lay outside the gene matches. The CDR3 runs 13 residues. Germline assignment: CDR1 GTSNPN and CDR2 SVGIG (reference sequence). The chain's CDR3 is CAVGRTGADGYTF. CDR3 coding DNA: TGTGCCGTAGGGAGGACAGGGGCCGATGGCTACACCTTC.

The chain has TRBV9 and TRBJ2-1; the match to TRBD2 covers 12 bases. V shed 3 bases and J 7 bases; nucleotides not matched to a gene: 11. The CDR3 spans 17 residues. Germline assignment: CDR1 SGDLS and CDR2 YYNGEE. For the CDR3, the DNA is TGTGCCAGCAGCGCGGGGGGAGGGACTAGCGGGCAGAATGAGCAGTTCTTC. Protein product: CASSAGGGTSGQNEQFF. The entire variable domain, with the rest obtained from reference TRBV9 and TRBJ2-1, is as follows: DSGVTQTPKHLITATGQRVTLRCSPRSGDLSVYWYQQSLDQGLQFLIQYYNGEERAKGNILERFSAQQFPDLHSELNLSSLELGDSALYFCASSAGGGTSGQNEQFFGPGTRLTVL.

The chain combines TRBV2 with TRBJ2-1; D is unclear. CDR1 SNHLY and CDR2 FYNNEI come from the germline V gene. V lost 5 bases to trimming and J lost 6 bases, with 11 bases between them. This CDR3 has 13 residues. CDR3 nucleotides: TGTGCCAGCAGTCAGAACACTATCAATGAGCAGTTCTTC. This translates into CASSQNTINEQFF.

This clone was recorded a few times. V is TRBV20-1 and J is TRBJ2-7; D remains ambiguous. The CDR3 contains 11 residues. Trimming stripped 6 bases from V and 7 bases from J, with 13 bases between. Germline-derived CDR1 and CDR2 are DFQATT and SNEGSKA (reference sequence). The DNA of the CDR3 is TGCAGTGCCGATCTGACCGGAGAGCAGTACTTC. Protein: CSADLTGEQYF.

This chain connects TRBV19 to TRBJ2-1, with D tentatively TRBD2 (5 bases). CDR1 and CDR2 (germline): LNHDA, SQIVND (reference sequence). The CDR3 runs to 13 residues. V lost 1 base and J 4 bases, leaving 5 bases between the germline ends. CDR3 sequence: CASSIGLYNEQFF. Written as DNA, the CDR3 is TGTGCCAGTAGTATAGGACTATACAATGAGCAGTTCTTC.